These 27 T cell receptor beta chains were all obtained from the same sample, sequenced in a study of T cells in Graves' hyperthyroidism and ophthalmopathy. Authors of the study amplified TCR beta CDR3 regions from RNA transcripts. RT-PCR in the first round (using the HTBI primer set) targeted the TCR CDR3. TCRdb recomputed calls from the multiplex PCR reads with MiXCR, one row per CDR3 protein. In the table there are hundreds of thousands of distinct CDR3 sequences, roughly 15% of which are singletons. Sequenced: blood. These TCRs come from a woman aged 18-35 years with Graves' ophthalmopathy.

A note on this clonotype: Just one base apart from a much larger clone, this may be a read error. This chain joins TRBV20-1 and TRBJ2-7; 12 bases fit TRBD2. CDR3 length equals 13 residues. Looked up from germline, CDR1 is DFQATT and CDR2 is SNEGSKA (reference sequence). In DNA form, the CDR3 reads TGCAGCACTAGCGGGGGGATTTTCTACGGGCAGTACTTC. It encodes CSTSGGIFYGQYF.

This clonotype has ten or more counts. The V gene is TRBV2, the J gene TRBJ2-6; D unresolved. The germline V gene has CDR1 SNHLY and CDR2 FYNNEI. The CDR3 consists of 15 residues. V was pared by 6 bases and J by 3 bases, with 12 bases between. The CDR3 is CASRRGDVGANVLTF. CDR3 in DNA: TGTGCCAGCAGGAGAGGAGATGTTGGGGCCAACGTCCTGACTTTC.

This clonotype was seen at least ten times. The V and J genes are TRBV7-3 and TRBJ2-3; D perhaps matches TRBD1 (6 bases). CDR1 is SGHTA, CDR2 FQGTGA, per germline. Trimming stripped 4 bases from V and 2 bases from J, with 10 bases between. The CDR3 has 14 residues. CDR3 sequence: CASSSNRDTDTQYF. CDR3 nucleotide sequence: TGTGCCAGCAGCTCAAACAGGGACACAGATACGCAGTATTTT.

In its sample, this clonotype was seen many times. CDR3 nucleotide sequence: TGCAGTGCTAGCCTAGAGAACACTGAAGCTTTCTTT. This codes for CSASLENTEAFF. V and J are TRBV20-1 and TRBJ1-1; D unclear. Germline CDR1 and CDR2: DFQATT and SNEGSKA (reference sequence). Trimming left V 3 bases short and J 1 base short, with 6 bases between. The CDR3 has 12 amino acids.

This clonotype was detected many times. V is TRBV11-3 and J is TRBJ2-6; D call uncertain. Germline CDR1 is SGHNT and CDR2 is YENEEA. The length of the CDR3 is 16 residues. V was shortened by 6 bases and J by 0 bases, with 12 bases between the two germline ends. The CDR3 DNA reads TGTGCCAGCAGGGATCGGGCGAGCTCTGGGGCCAACGTCCTGACTTTC. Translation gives CASRDRASSGANVLTF.

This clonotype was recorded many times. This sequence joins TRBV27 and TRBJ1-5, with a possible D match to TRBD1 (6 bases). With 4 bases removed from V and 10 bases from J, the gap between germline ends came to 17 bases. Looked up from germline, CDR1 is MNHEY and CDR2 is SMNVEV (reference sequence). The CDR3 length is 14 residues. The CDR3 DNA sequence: TGTGCCAGCAGTTCCCTAGGGGGGGAGATTCCCCAGCATTTT. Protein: CASSSLGGEIPQHF.

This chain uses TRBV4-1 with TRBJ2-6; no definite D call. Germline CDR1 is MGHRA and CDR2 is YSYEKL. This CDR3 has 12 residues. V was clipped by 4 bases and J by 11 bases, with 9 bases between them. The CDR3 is CASSLTGDVLTF. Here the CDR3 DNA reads TGCGCCAGCAGCCTGACCGGCGACGTCCTGACTTTC.

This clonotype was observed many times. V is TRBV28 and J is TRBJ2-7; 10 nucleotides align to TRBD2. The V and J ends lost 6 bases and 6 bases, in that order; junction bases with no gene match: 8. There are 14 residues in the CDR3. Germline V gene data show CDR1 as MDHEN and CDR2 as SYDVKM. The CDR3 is CASRYAGTSAEQYF. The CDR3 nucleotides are TGTGCCAGCAGATATGCCGGGACTAGCGCCGAGCAGTACTTC.

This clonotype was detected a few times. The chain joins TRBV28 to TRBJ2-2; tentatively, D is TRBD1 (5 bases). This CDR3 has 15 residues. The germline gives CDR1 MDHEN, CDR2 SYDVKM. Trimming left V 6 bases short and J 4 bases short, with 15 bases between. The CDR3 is CASSPDKVGTGELFF. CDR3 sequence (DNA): TGTGCCAGCAGCCCGGACAAGGTGGGCACCGGGGAGCTGTTTTTT.

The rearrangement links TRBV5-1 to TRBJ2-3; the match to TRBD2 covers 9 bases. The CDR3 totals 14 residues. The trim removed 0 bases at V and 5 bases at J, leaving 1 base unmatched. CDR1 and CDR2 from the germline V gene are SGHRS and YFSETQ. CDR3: CASSLERGEDTQYF. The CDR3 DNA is TGCGCCAGCAGCTTGGAGCGGGGGGAAGATACGCAGTATTTT.

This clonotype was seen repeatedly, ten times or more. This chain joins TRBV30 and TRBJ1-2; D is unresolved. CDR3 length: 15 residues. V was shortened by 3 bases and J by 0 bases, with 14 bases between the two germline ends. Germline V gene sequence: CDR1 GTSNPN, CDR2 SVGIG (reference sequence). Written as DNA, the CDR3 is TGTGCCTGGAGCCACCGTACAGTAACTAACTATGGCTACACCTTC. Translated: CAWSHRTVTNYGYTF.

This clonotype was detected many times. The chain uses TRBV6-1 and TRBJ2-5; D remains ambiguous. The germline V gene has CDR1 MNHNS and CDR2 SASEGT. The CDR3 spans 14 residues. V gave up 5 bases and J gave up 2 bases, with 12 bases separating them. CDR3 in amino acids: CASSPRIEQETQYF. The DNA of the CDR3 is TGTGCCAGCAGTCCCCGAATAGAACAAGAGACCCAGTACTTC.

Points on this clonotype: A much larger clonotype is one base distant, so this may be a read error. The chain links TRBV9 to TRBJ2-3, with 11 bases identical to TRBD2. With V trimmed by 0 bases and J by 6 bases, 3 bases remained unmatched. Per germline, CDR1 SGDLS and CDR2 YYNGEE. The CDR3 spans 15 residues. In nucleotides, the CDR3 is TGTGCCAGCAGCGTAGGACTAGCGGGGCTTGATACGCAGTATTTT. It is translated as CASSVGLAGLDTQYF.

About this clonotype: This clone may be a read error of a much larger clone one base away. The CDR3 region has the DNA TGCAGCGTTGACGCTCAGAGTGGTGGTGTCGATGAGCAGTACTTC. Translated, it gives CSVDAQSGGVDEQYF. The chain couples TRBV29-1 to TRBJ2-7; D gene unclear. Trimming removed 3 bases at V and 7 bases at J, with 22 bases between. Looked up from germline, CDR1 is SQVTM and CDR2 is ANQGSEA. This CDR3 contains 15 residues.

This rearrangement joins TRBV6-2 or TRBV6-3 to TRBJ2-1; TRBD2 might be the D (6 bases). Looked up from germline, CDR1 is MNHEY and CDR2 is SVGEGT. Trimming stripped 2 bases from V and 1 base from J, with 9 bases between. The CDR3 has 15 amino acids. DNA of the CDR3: TGTGCCAGCAGTTACGATGCGGGGTCCTACAATGAGCAGTTCTTC. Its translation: CASSYDAGSYNEQFF.

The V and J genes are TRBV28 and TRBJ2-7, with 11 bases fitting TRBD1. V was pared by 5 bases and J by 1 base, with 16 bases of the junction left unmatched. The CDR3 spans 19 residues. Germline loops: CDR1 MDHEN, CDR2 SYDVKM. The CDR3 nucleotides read TGTGCCAGCAGTAGAGCCGGGACAGGGGGTGACATACCTTCCTACGAGCAGTACTTC. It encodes CASSRAGTGGDIPSYEQYF.

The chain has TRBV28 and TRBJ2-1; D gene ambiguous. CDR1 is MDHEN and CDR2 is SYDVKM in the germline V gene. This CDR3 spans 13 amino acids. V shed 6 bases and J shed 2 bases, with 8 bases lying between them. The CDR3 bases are TGTGCCAGCAGACAGAACCCCTACAATGAGCAGTTCTTC. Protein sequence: CASRQNPYNEQFF.

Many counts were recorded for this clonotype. The CDR3 DNA is TGTGCCAGCACCTCCCCGGTGGCGGGAGGTATCTACGAGCAGTACTTC. This gives the protein CASTSPVAGGIYEQYF. The chain has TRBV6-2 or TRBV6-3 and TRBJ2-7, with 8 bases fitting TRBD2. In germline, CDR1 is MNHEY, CDR2 SVGEGT. V lost 7 bases and J lost 3; bases outside the gene matches: 14. This CDR3 contains 16 residues.

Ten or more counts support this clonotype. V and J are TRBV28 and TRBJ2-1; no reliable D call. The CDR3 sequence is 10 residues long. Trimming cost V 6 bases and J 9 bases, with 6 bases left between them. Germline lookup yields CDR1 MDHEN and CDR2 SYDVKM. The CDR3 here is CASRVVEQFF. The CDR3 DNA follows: TGTGCCAGCAGGGTCGTTGAGCAGTTCTTC.

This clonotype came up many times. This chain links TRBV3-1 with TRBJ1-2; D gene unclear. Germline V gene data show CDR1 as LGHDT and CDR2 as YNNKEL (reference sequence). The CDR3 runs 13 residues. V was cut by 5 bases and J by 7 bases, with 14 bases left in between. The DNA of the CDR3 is TGTGCCAGCAGCACCCGACATACGCCTGGCTACACCTTC. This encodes CASSTRHTPGYTF.

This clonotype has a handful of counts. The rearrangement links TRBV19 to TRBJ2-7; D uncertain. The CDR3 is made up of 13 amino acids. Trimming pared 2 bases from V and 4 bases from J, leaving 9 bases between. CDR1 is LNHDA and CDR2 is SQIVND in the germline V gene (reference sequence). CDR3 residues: CASSINFGYEQYF. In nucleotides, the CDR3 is TGTGCCAGTAGTATAAATTTCGGTTACGAGCAGTACTTC. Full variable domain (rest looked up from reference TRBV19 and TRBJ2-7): DGGITQSPKYLFRKEGQNVTLSCEQNLNHDAMYWYRQDPGQGLRLIYYSQIVNDFQKGDIAEGYSVSREKKESFPLTVTSAQKNPTAFYLCASSINFGYEQYFGPGTRLTVT.

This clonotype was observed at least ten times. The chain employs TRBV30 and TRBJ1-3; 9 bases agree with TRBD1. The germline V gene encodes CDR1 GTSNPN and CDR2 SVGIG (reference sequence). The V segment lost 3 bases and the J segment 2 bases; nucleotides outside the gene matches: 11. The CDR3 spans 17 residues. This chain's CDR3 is CAWRPNYRGRAGNTIYF. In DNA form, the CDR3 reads TGTGCCTGGAGACCAAATTACAGGGGGCGCGCTGGAAACACCATATATTTT.

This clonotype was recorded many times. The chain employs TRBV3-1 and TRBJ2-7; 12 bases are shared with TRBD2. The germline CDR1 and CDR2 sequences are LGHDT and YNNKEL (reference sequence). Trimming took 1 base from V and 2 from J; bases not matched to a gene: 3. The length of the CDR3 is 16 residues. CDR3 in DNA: TGTGCCAGCAGCCAAGGGACTAGCGGGATCCCCTACGAGCAGTACTTC. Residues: CASSQGTSGIPYEQYF.

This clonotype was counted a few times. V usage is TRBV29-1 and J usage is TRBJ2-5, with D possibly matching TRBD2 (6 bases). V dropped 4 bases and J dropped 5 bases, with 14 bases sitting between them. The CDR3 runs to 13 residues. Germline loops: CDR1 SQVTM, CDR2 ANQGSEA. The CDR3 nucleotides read TGCAGCGTTGGGCGGAACGGGAGCGAGACCCAGTACTTC. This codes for CSVGRNGSETQYF.

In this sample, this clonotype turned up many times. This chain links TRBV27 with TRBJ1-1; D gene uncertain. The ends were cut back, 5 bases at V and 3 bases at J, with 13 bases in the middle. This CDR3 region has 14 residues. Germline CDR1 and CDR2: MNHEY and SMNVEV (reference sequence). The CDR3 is CASSPRAYHTEAFF. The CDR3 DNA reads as TGTGCCAGCAGTCCCCGCGCATATCACACTGAAGCTTTCTTT.

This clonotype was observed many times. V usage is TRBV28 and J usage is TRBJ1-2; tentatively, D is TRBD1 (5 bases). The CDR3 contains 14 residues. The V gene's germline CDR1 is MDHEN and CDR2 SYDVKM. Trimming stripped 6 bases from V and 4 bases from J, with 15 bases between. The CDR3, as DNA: TGTGCCAGCAGCCTAAGGGGATTTGTCTATGGCTACACCTTC. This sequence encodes CASSLRGFVYGYTF.

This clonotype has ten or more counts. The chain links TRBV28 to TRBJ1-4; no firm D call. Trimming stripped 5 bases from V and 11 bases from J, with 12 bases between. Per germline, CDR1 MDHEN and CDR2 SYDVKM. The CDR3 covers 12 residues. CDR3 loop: CASSPPRGKLFF. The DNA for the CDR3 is TGTGCCAGCAGTCCCCCCCGAGGGAAACTGTTTTTT.